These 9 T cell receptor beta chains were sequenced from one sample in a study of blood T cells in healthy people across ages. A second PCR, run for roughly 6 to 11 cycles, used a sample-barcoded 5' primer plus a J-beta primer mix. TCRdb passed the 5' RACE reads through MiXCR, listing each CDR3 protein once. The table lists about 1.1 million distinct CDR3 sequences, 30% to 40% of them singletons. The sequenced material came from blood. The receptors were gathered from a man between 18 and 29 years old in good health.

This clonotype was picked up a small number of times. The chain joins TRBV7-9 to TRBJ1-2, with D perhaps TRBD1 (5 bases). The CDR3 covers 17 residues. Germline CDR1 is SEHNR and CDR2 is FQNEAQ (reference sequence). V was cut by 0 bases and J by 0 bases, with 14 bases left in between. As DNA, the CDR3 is TGTGCCAGCAGCTTAGCCGGGGGATTCTTCACTAACTATGGCTACACCTTC. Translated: CASSLAGGFFTNYGYTF. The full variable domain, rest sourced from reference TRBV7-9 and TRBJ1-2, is DTGVSQNPRHKITKRGQNVTFRCDPISEHNRLYWYRQTLGQGPEFLTYFQNEAQLEKSRLLSDRFSAERPKGSFSTLEIQRTEQGDSAMYLCASSLAGGFFTNYGYTFGSGTRLTVV.

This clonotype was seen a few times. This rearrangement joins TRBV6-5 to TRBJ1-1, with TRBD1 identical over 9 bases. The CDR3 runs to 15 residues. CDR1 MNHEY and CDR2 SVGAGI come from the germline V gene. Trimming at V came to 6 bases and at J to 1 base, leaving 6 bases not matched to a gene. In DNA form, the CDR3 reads TGTGCCAGCAGGCCCCCGACAGGGGGGAACACTGAAGCTTTCTTT. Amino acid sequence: CASRPPTGGNTEAFF.

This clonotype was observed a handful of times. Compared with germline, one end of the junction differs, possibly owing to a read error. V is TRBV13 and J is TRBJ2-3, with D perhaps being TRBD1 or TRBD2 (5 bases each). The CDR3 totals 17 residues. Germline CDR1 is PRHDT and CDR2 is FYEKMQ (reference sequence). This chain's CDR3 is CDSSLEGQGPRRDTQYF. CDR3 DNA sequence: TGTGACAGCAGCTTAGAAGGGCAGGGACCTCGACGAGATACGCAGTATTTT.

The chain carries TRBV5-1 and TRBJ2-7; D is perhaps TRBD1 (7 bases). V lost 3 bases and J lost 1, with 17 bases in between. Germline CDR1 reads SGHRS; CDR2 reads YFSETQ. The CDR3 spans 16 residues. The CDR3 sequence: CASSSSAGQLSYEQYF. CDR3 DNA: TGCGCCAGCAGCTCTTCCGCGGGACAGCTTTCCTACGAGCAGTACTTC.

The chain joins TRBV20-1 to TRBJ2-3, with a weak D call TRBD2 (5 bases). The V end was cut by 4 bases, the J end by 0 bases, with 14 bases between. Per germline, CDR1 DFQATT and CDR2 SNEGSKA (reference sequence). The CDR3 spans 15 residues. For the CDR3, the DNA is TGCAGTGCTACCGTCGGAGCGGCTAGCACAGATACGCAGTATTTT. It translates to CSATVGAASTDTQYF.

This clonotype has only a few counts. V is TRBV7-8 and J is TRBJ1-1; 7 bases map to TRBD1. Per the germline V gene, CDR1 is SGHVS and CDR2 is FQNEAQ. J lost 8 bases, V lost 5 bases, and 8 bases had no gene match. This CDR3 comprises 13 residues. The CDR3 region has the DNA TGTGCCAGCAGCGTAGACAGGGAATCAGAAGCTTTCTTT. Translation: CASSVDRESEAFF. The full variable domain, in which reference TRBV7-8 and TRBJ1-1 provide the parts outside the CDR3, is GAGVSQSPRYKVAKRGQDVALRCDPISGHVSLFWYQQALGQGPEFLTYFQNEAQLDKSGLPSDRFFAERPEGSVSTLKIQRTQQEDSAVYLCASSVDRESEAFFGQGTRLTVV.

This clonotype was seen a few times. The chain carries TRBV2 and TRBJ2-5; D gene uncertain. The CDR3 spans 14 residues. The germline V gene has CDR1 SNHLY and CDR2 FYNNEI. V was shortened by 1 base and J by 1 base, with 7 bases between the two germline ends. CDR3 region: CASSEEAVQETQYF. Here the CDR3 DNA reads TGTGCCAGCAGTGAAGAGGCAGTCCAAGAGACCCAGTACTTC. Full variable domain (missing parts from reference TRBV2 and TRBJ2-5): EPEVTQTPSHQVTQMGQEVILRCVPISNHLYFYWYRQILGQKVEFLVSFYNNEISEKSEIFDDQFSVERPDGSNFTLKIRSTKLEDSAMYFCASSEEAVQETQYFGPGTRLLVL.

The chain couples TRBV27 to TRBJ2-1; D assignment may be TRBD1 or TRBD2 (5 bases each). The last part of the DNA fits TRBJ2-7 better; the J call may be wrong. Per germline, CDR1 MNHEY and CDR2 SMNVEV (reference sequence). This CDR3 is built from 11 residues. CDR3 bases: TGTGCCAGTATGGGGGTCCATGAGCAGTACTTC. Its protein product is CASMGVHEQYF.

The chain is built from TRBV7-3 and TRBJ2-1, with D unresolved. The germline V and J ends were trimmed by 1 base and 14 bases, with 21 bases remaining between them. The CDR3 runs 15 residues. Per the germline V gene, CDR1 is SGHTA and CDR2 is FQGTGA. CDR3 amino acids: CASSLNGDIQVHEFF. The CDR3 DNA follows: TGTGCCAGCAGCTTAAATGGCGATATTCAAGTACATGAGTTCTTC.